This passage covers 29 T cell receptor beta chains from one sample sequenced in a study of T cell repertoires in cytomegalovirus infection. TCRdb fed the reads into MiXCR, producing one record per CDR3 protein. The sample yields 450,000 to 550,000 distinct CDR3 sequences, about two fifths seen once. Antigens for these TCRs are unknown. The material sequenced was cultured PBMCs, taken from culture after CMV antigen stimulation. The receptors were gathered from a human donor in good health (CMV status not recorded). Some clones in this sample may be carry-over from other donors' samples.

In this sample, this clonotype turned up a few times. The chain uses TRBV7-9 and TRBJ1-6; tentative D call: TRBD1 (5 bases). The V end lost 4 bases, the J end lost 2 bases, and 12 bases lay between the germline ends. The CDR3 loop spans 16 amino acids. Germline assignment: CDR1 SEHNR and CDR2 FQNEAQ (reference sequence). The CDR3 loop reads CASSSPGTTYNSPLHF. The CDR3 coding sequence is TGTGCCAGCAGCTCTCCTGGGACCACCTATAATTCACCCCTCCACTTT.

The chain carries TRBV7-2 and TRBJ2-7, with 10 bases fitting TRBD2. Germline CDR1 reads SGHTA; CDR2 reads FQGNSA. This CDR3 has 14 amino acids. The junction had 5 bases not matched to a gene; V was cut back by 6 bases and J by 3 bases. The CDR3 region is CASRPRLAGYEQYF. CDR3 DNA sequence: TGTGCCAGCAGGCCCCGACTAGCGGGCTACGAGCAGTACTTC.

The chain joins TRBV11-3 to TRBJ2-1; 11 bases agree with TRBD1. This CDR3 contains 19 residues. Trimming removed 1 base from V and 6 bases from J; junction bases left unmatched: 14. CDR1 SGHNT and CDR2 YENEEA come from the germline V gene. CDR3 in amino acids: CASSLVLGGDRGGSNEQFF. CDR3 sequence (DNA): TGTGCCAGCAGCTTAGTTCTTGGGGGGGACAGGGGGGGAAGCAATGAGCAGTTCTTC.

This clonotype came up many times. The chain recombines TRBV7-2 with TRBJ2-2; TRBD2 matches 9 bases. The CDR3 spans 18 residues. The V and J ends lost 5 bases and 0 bases, in that order; junction bases with no gene match: 10. Germline V lookup: CDR1 SGHTA, CDR2 FQGNSA. In DNA, the CDR3 is TGTGCCAGCAGCCAAGGGGGGTTAGCGGGAGCGAACACCGGGGAGCTGTTTTTT. It codes for CASSQGGLAGANTGELFF.

This clonotype was detected only a few times. The chain recombines TRBV12-3 or TRBV12-4 with TRBJ2-2; D not resolved. CDR3 length: 14 residues. Trimming stripped 11 bases from V and 2 bases from J, with 15 bases between. The CDR3 region is CAVSLSGNTGELFF. The CDR3 nucleotides are TGTGCCGTTAGTTTATCAGGAAACACCGGGGAGCTGTTTTTT.

The rearrangement joins TRBV11-2 to TRBJ1-1; 7 positions agree with TRBD1. This CDR3 is built from 14 residues. CDR1 is SGHAT and CDR2 is FQNNGV in the germline V gene. J lost 5 bases, V lost 6 bases, and 9 bases had no gene match. The CDR3 DNA is TGTGCCAGCAGTACTTACAGGGGTCGTACTGAAGCTTTCTTT. It encodes CASSTYRGRTEAFF.

This chain joins TRBV7-2 and TRBJ2-2, with a weak D call TRBD2 (6 bases). The CDR3 spans 16 residues. V was cut by 1 base and J by 1 base, with 10 bases left in between. Germline V gene lookup returns CDR1 SGHTA and CDR2 FQGNSA. The CDR3 nucleotides read TGTGCCAGCAGCTTAGGCGGGGCCCAGAACACCGGGGAGCTGTTTTTT. This encodes CASSLGGAQNTGELFF.

This clonotype was counted a single time. The genes are TRBV20-1 and TRBJ1-1; D unclear. V was cut by 7 bases and J by 4 bases, with 19 bases left in between. This CDR3 region has 14 residues. Looked up from germline, CDR1 is DFQATT and CDR2 is SNEGSKA (reference sequence). CDR3 DNA sequence: TGCAGTGTCTCCCCGGTATGGGGAGCCACTGAAGCTTTCTTT. Translating it yields CSVSPVWGATEAFF.

This clonotype was seen more than once but under ten times. This chain uses TRBV28 with TRBJ1-2; D is undetermined. The germline V gene encodes CDR1 MDHEN and CDR2 SYDVKM. V lost 5 bases and J 4 bases, leaving 11 bases between the germline ends. The CDR3 is 13 amino acids. CDR3 region: CASSPGPSYGYTF. CDR3 coding DNA: TGTGCCAGCAGTCCCGGGCCCTCCTATGGCTACACCTTC.

This chain uses TRBV6-1 with TRBJ1-5, with D possibly matching TRBD1 (5 bases). The length of the CDR3 is 13 residues. V was cut by 8 bases and J by 3 bases, with 11 bases left in between. From germline, CDR1 is MNHNS and CDR2 SASEGT. CDR3 DNA sequence: TGTGCCAGCGAGGGGCCTATCAATCAGCCCCAGCATTTT. Translated, it gives CASEGPINQPQHF.

The chain is built from TRBV19 and TRBJ1-2; no reliable D call. The germline V gene encodes CDR1 LNHDA and CDR2 SQIVND (reference sequence). The V and J ends lost 9 bases and 4 bases respectively, with 6 bases between them. The CDR3 contains 10 residues. The CDR3: CARVFYGYTF. Here the CDR3 DNA reads TGTGCCAGGGTTTTCTATGGCTACACCTTC.

This CDR3 reads CAISVDREVGEAFF. The CDR3 region has the DNA TGTGCCATCAGTGTGGACAGGGAGGTCGGTGAAGCTTTCTTT. The V and J genes are TRBV10-3 and TRBJ1-1; 8 nucleotides agree with TRBD1. Germline V lookup: CDR1 ENHRY, CDR2 SYGVKD. The CDR3 sequence is 14 residues long. V lost 4 bases to trimming and J lost 7 bases; unmatched junction nucleotides: 8.

This rearrangement joins TRBV5-1 to TRBJ1-1; D unresolved. Trimming left V 0 bases short and J 3 bases short, with 9 bases between. Per the germline V gene, CDR1 is SGHRS and CDR2 is YFSETQ. The CDR3 has 14 residues. For the CDR3, the DNA is TGCGCCAGCAGCTTGGACGGGCGGGACACTGAAGCTTTCTTT. Its protein product is CASSLDGRDTEAFF.

This clonotype was seen only a few times. V usage is TRBV7-8 and J usage is TRBJ1-6; no clear D gene. The CDR3 extends over 13 amino acids. The V gene lost 8 bases and the J gene lost 7 bases, with 12 bases spanning the gap. CDR1 and CDR2 from the germline V gene are SGHVS and FQNEAQ. The CDR3 bases are TGTGCCAGCGGACGGGTGAGCAATTCACCCCTCCACTTT. Protein product: CASGRVSNSPLHF.

This clonotype was counted a few times. The chain joins TRBV6-1 to TRBJ2-3, with D perhaps TRBD1 (6 bases). The CDR3 is 15 residues long. In germline, CDR1 is MNHNS, CDR2 SASEGT. V was shortened by 5 bases and J by 6 bases, with 18 bases between the two germline ends. CDR3 in amino acids: CASSRGTWQGDTQYF. CDR3 sequence (DNA): TGTGCCAGCAGTAGGGGAACCTGGCAGGGGGATACGCAGTATTTT.

The chain combines TRBV6-5 with TRBJ1-6; the D is unclear. This CDR3 region has 14 residues. The V end lost 2 bases, the J end lost 7 bases, and 9 bases lay between the germline ends. Germline V gene sequence: CDR1 MNHEY, CDR2 SVGAGI. The CDR3 is CASSYDPPNSPLHF. Written as DNA, the CDR3 is TGTGCCAGCAGTTACGATCCACCCAATTCACCCCTCCACTTT.

V is TRBV19 and J is TRBJ2-2; D might be TRBD2 (5 bases). The CDR3 contains 15 residues. The V end was cut by 0 bases, the J end by 4 bases, with 9 bases between. Germline V gene data show CDR1 as LNHDA and CDR2 as SQIVND (reference sequence). The CDR3 sequence is CASSIDPGSTGELFF. For the CDR3, the DNA is TGTGCCAGTAGTATAGATCCGGGGTCCACCGGGGAGCTGTTTTTT.

Here the CDR3 reads CASSQTGLAAGGGYTF. In nucleotides, the CDR3 is TGCGCCAGCAGCCAAACCGGCCTGGCCGCCGGGGGGGGCTACACCTTC. V gene TRBV4-1 combines with J gene TRBJ1-2; weak D call: TRBD1 (5 bases). This CDR3 comprises 16 residues. CDR1 and CDR2 (germline): MGHRA, YSYEKL. V lost 2 bases to trimming and J lost 8 bases, with 21 bases between them.

The genes are TRBV19 and TRBJ1-5; D ambiguous. The CDR3 runs to 17 residues. CDR1 LNHDA and CDR2 SQIVND come from the germline V gene (reference sequence). V gave up 2 bases and J gave up 0 bases, with 14 bases separating them. CDR3 nucleotide sequence: TGTGCCAGTAGTATATTTCCCCCAGACTATAGCAATCAGCCCCAGCATTTT. Protein product: CASSIFPPDYSNQPQHF.

The chain carries TRBV7-2 and TRBJ2-7, with 8 bases matching TRBD2. Germline values: CDR1 SGHTA, CDR2 FQGNSA. Unmatched junction bases numbered 10, after V lost 3 bases and J lost 9 bases. The CDR3 consists of 14 residues. CDR3 sequence: CASSFSGIGMRQYF. The CDR3 DNA reads as TGTGCCAGCAGCTTTAGCGGGATAGGTATGCGGCAGTACTTC.

This clonotype showed up many times. The chain employs TRBV7-6 and TRBJ2-1, with TRBD1 as a possible D gene (5 bases). CDR1 and CDR2 from the germline V gene are SGHVS and FNYEAQ. The germline V and J ends were trimmed by 0 bases and 1 base, with 19 bases remaining between them. This CDR3 has 19 amino acids. The CDR3 bases are TGTGCCAGCAGCTTAGCTGGTGGGATGCGGACACCTTCCTACAATGAGCAGTTCTTC. Translated, it gives CASSLAGGMRTPSYNEQFF.

This clonotype has just one count. The chain combines TRBV7-2 with TRBJ2-5; D is undetermined. CDR1 is SGHTA, CDR2 FQGNSA, per germline. Trimming took off 1 base at V and 4 bases at J, with 10 bases between the two ends. This CDR3 contains 14 residues. CDR3 region: CASSLVGSRETQYF. CDR3 DNA: TGTGCCAGCAGCTTAGTGGGTAGCAGAGAGACCCAGTACTTC.

The chain carries TRBV7-2 and TRBJ2-3; D might be TRBD2 (6 bases). CDR3 size: 17 residues. Trimming pared 2 bases from V and 0 bases from J, leaving 15 bases between. Germline lookup yields CDR1 SGHTA and CDR2 FQGNSA. The CDR3 spells CASSLPTSGESTDTQYF. The CDR3 nucleotides are TGTGCCAGCAGCTTACCCACCTCGGGAGAAAGCACAGATACGCAGTATTTT.

In its sample, this clonotype was seen once. The V and J genes are TRBV6-1 and TRBJ1-1; possibly TRBD1 for D (5 bases). V lost 6 bases, J lost 2 bases, and 16 bases lay in between. CDR1 and CDR2 (germline): MNHNS, SASEGT. The CDR3 is made up of 15 amino acids. DNA for the CDR3: TGTGCCAGCAGACCCGGGACGCCTGACAACACTGAAGCTTTCTTT. It specifies CASRPGTPDNTEAFF.

The rearrangement uses TRBV7-9 and TRBJ2-2, with 9 bases that match TRBD2. The CDR3 has 16 amino acids. From germline, CDR1 is SEHNR and CDR2 FQNEAQ (reference sequence). V was pared by 7 bases and J by 6 bases, with 12 bases of the junction left unmatched. The CDR3 bases are TGTGCCAGCAAGAAACAGCTAGCGGGAAGGGCCGGGGAGCTGTTTTTT. Its protein product is CASKKQLAGRAGELFF.

The V call is TRBV6-2 or TRBV6-3, the J call TRBJ2-3, with D uncertain. This CDR3 region has 14 residues. Between the trimmed V and J ends, which lost 1 base and 4 bases, there was a span of 9 bases. Germline CDR1 is MNHEY and CDR2 is SVGEGT. Here the CDR3 reads CASSYFAPSDTQYF. CDR3 bases: TGTGCCAGCAGTTACTTCGCCCCTTCAGATACGCAGTATTTT.

This clonotype was seen a few times. The chain carries TRBV7-2 and TRBJ1-6; D gene ambiguous. The CDR3 covers 14 residues. Germline V gene sequence: CDR1 SGHTA, CDR2 FQGNSA. Between the trimmed V and J ends, which lost 1 base and 6 bases, there was a span of 7 bases. The CDR3 is CASSLVGSNSPLHF. CDR3 in DNA: TGTGCCAGCAGCTTAGTGGGCAGTAATTCACCCCTCCACTTT.

This chain links TRBV5-6 with TRBJ2-3; D gene uncertain. V was trimmed by 4 bases and J by 3 bases, leaving 6 bases between them. In germline, CDR1 is SGHDT, CDR2 YYEEEE. CDR3 length equals 12 residues. CDR3 region: CASSEETDTQYF. CDR3 nucleotides: TGTGCCAGCAGCGAGGAAACAGATACGCAGTATTTT.

The chain joins TRBV7-4 to TRBJ1-1; D not certain. The CDR3 contains 19 residues. Between the trimmed V and J ends, which lost 0 bases and 5 bases, there was a span of 25 bases. The V gene's germline CDR1 is SGHVT and CDR2 SQSDAQ. The DNA of the CDR3 is TGTGCCAGCAGCTTAGCGGACTTTGTGGACGACTACACGAGGACTGAAGCTTTCTTT. As protein: CASSLADFVDDYTRTEAFF. Using reference TRBV7-4 and TRBJ1-1 for the parts outside the CDR3, the full variable domain is GAGVSQSPRYKVAKRGRDVALRCDSISGHVTLYWYRQTLGQGSEVLTYSQSDAQRDKSGRPSGRFSAERPERSVSTLKIQRTEQGDSAVYLCASSLADFVDDYTRTEAFFGQGTRLTVV.